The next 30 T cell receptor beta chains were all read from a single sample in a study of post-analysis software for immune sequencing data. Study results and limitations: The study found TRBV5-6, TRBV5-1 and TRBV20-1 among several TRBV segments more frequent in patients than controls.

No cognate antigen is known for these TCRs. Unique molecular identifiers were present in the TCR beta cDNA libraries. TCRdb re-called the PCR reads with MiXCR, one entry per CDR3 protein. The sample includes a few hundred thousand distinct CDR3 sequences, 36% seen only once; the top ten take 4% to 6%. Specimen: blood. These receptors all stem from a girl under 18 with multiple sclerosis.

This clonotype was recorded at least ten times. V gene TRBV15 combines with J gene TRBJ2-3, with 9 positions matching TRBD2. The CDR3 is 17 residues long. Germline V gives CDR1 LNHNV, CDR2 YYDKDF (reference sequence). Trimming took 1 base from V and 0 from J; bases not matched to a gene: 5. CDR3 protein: CATSRVISGGSTDTQYF. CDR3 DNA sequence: TGTGCCACCAGCAGAGTAATTAGCGGGGGTAGCACAGATACGCAGTATTTT.

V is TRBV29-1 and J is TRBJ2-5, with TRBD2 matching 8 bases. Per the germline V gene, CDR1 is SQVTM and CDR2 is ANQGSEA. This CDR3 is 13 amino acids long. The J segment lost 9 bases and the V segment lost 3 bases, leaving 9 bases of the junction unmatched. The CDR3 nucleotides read TGCAGCGTTGATTCCCGGGGGGGGCTGGCCCAGTACTTC. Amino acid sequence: CSVDSRGGLAQYF. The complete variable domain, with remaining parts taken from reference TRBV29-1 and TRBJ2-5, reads SAVISQKPSRDICQRGTSLTIQCQVDSQVTMMFWYRQQPGQSLTLIATANQGSEATYESGFVIDKFPISRPNLTFSTLTVSNMSPEDSSIYLCSVDSRGGLAQYFGPGTRLLVL.

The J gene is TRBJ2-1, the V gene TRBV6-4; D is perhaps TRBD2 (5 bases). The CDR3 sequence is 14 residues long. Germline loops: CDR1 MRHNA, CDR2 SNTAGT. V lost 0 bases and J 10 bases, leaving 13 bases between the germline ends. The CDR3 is CASSDSRLAGEQFF. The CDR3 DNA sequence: TGTGCCAGCAGTGACTCACGGCTAGCAGGCGAGCAGTTCTTC.

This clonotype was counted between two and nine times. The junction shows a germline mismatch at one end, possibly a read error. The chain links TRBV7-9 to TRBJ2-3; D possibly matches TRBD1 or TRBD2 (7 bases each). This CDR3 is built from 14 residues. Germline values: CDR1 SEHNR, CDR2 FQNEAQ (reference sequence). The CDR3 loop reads CASTSGGGTDAQYF. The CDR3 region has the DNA TGTGCCAGCACCTCGGGGGGCGGGACAGATGCGCAGTATTTT.

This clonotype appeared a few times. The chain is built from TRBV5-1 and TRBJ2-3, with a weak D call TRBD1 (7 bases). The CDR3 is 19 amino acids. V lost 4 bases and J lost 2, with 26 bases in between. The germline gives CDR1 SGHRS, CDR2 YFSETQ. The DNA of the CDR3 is TGCGCCAGCAGCCAGAGACAGGGTGTTAGACTAGGGCACACAGATACGCAGTATTTT. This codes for CASSQRQGVRLGHTDTQYF.

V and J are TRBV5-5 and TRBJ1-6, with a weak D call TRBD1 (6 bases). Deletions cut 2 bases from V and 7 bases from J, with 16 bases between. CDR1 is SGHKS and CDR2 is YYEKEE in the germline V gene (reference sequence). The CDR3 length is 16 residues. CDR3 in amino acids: CASSFAGVDGNSPLHF. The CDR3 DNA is TGTGCCAGCAGCTTTGCAGGGGTCGACGGCAATTCACCCCTCCACTTT.

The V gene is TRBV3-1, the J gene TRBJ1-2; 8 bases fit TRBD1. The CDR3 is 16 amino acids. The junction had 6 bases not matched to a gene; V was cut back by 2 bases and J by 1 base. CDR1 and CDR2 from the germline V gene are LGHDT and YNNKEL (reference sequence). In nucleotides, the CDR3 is TGTGCCAGCAGCCAATCCCGGGACAGGCATAACTATGGCTACACCTTC. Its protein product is CASSQSRDRHNYGYTF. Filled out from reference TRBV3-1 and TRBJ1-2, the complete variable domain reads DTAVSQTPKYLVTQMGNDKSIKCEQNLGHDTMYWYKQDSKKFLKIMFSYNNKELIINETVPNRFSPKSPDKAHLNLHINSLELGDSAVYFCASSQSRDRHNYGYTFGSGTRLTVV.

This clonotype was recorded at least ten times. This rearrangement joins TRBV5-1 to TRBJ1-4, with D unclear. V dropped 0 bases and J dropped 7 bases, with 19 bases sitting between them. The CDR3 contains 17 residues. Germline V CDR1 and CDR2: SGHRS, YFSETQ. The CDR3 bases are TGCGCCAGCAGCTTGGCGGCCTCGGCGGCTGGAGGTGAAAAACTGTTTTTT. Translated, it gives CASSLAASAAGGEKLFF.

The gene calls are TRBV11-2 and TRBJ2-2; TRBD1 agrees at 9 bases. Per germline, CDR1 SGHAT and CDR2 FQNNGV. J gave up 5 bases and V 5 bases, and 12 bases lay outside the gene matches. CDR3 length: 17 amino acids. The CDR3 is CASSRRGQGARTGELFF. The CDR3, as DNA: TGTGCCAGCAGCCGACGGGGACAGGGAGCGAGGACCGGGGAGCTGTTTTTT.

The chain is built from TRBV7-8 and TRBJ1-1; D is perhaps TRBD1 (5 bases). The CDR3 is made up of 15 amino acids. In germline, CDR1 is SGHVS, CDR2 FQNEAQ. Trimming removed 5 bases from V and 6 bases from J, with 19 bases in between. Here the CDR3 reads CASSPVGMGDAEAFF. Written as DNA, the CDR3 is TGTGCCAGCAGCCCCGTCGGCATGGGGGACGCTGAAGCTTTCTTT.

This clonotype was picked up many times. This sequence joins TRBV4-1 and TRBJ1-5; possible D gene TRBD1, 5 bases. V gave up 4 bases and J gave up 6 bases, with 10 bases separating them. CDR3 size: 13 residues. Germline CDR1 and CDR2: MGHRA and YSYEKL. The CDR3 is CASSRGGGQPQHF. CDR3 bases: TGCGCCAGCAGCCGAGGCGGGGGTCAGCCCCAGCATTTT.

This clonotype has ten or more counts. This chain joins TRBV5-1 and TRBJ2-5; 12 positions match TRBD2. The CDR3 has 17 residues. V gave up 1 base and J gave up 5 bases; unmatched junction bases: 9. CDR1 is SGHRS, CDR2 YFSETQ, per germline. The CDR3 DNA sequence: TGCGCCAGCAGCTTGTCCCCTAGCGGGGGGGCCGAGGAGACCCAGTACTTC. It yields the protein CASSLSPSGGAEETQYF. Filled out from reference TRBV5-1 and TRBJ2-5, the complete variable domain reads KAGVTQTPRYLIKTRGQQVTLSCSPISGHRSVSWYQQTPGQGLQFLFEYFSETQRNKGNFPGRFSGRQFSNSRSEMNVSTLELGDSALYLCASSLSPSGGAEETQYFGPGTRLLVL.

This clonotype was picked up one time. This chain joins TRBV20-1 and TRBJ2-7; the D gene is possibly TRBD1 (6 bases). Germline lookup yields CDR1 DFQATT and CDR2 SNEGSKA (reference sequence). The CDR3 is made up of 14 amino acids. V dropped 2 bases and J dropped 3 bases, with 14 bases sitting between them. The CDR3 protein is CSARIPGQGYEQYF. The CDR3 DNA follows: TGCAGTGCTAGAATTCCGGGACAAGGCTACGAGCAGTACTTC.

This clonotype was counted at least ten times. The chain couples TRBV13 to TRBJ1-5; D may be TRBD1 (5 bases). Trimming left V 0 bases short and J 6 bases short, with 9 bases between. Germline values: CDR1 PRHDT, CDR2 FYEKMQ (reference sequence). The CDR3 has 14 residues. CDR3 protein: CASSLGVGGQPQHF. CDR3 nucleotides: TGTGCCAGCAGCTTAGGCGTGGGGGGTCAGCCCCAGCATTTT.

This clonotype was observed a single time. The CDR3 nucleotides are TGCAGTGCTAGGGGGATGGACATTCAGTACTTC. As protein: CSARGMDIQYF. The V and J genes are TRBV20-1 and TRBJ2-4; D not certain. CDR1 and CDR2 (germline): DFQATT, SNEGSKA (reference sequence). V dropped 3 bases and J dropped 8 bases, with 8 bases sitting between them. There are 11 residues in the CDR3.

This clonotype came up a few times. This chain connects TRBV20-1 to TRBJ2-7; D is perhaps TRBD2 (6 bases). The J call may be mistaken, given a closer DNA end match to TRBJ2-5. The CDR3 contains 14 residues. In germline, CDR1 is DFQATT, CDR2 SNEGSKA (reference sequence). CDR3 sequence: CSARDHRDSRTQYF. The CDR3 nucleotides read TGCAGTGCTAGAGACCACCGGGACTCAAGGACCCAGTACTTC.

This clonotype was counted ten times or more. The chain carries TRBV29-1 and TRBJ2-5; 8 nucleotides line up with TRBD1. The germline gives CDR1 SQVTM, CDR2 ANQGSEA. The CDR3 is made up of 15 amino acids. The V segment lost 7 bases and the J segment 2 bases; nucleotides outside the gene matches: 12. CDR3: CSARQGRSLQETQYF. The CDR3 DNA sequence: TGCAGCGCTCGACAGGGGAGGTCCTTACAAGAGACCCAGTACTTC.

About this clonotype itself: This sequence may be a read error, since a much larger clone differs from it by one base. CDR3 in amino acids: CSAKRREGEQYF. DNA for the CDR3: TGCAGTGCGAAACGCAGGGAGGGTGAGCAGTACTTC. The rearrangement uses TRBV20-1 and TRBJ2-5; 7 bases are shared with TRBD2. Trimming removed 6 bases from V and 11 bases from J; junction bases left unmatched: 12. Germline V CDR1 and CDR2: DFQATT, SNEGSKA (reference sequence). This CDR3 comprises 12 residues.

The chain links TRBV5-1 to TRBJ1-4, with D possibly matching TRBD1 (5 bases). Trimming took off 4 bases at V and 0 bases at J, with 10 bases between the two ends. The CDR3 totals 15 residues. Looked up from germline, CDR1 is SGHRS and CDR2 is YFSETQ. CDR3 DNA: TGCGCCAGCAGCCCGCAGGGTGCAACTAATGAAAAACTGTTTTTT. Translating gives CASSPQGATNEKLFF. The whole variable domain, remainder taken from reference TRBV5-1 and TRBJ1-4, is KAGVTQTPRYLIKTRGQQVTLSCSPISGHRSVSWYQQTPGQGLQFLFEYFSETQRNKGNFPGRFSGRQFSNSRSEMNVSTLELGDSALYLCASSPQGATNEKLFFGSGTQLSVL.

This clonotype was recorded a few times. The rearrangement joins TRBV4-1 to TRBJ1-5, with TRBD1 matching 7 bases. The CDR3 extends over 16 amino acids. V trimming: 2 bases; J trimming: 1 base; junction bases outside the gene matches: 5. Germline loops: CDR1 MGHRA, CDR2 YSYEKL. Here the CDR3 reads CASSQPTGRSNQPQHF. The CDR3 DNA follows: TGCGCCAGCAGCCAACCGACAGGGAGGAGCAATCAGCCCCAGCATTTT.

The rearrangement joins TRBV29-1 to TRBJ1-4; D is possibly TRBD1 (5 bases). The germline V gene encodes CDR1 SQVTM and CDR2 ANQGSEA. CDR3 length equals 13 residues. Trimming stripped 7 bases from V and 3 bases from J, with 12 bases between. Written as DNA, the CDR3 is TGCAGCGCGTACAGGACGGCTAATGAAAAACTGTTTTTT. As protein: CSAYRTANEKLFF.

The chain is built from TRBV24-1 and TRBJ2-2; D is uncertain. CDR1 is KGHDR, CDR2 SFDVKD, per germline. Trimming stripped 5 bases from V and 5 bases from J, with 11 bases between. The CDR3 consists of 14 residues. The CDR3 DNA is TGTGCCACCAGTGGCTTGGACGTAACCGGGGAGCTGTTTTTT. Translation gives CATSGLDVTGELFF.

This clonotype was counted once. The CDR3 here is CSVRLGSEQFF. In DNA, the CDR3 is TGCAGTGTGCGGCTTGGCAGTGAGCAGTTCTTC. This chain links TRBV20-1 with TRBJ2-1; no clear D gene. This CDR3 has 11 amino acids. Per germline, CDR1 DFQATT and CDR2 SNEGSKA (reference sequence). V shed 7 bases and J shed 9 bases, with 13 bases lying between them.

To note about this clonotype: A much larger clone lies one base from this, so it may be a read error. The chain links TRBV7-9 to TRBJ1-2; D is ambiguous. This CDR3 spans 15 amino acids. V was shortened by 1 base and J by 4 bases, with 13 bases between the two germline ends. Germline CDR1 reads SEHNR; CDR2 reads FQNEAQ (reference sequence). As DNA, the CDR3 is TGTGCCAGCAGCTTAGTCGCAGGCCACCGCTATGGCTACACCTTC. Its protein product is CASSLVAGHRYGYTF.

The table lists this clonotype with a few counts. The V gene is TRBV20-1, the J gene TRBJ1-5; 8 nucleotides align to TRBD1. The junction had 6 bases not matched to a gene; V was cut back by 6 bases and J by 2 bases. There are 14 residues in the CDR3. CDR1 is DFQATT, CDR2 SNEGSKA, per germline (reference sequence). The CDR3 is CSARTGIRNQPQHF. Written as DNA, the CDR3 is TGCAGTGCGCGGACAGGGATCCGCAATCAGCCCCAGCATTTT.

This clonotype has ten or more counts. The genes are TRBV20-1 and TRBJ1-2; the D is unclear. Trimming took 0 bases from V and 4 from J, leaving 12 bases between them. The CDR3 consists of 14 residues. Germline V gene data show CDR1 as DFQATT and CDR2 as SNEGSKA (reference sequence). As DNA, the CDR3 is TGCAGTGCTAGAGATTCGTCGCATCTCTATGGCTACACCTTC. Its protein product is CSARDSSHLYGYTF.

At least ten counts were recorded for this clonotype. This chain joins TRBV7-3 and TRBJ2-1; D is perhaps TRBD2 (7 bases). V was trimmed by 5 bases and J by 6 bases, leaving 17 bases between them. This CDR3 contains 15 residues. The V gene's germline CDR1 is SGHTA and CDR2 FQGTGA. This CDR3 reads CASSRGASKTNEQFF. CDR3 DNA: TGTGCCAGCAGCCGGGGGGCGTCTAAGACCAATGAGCAGTTCTTC. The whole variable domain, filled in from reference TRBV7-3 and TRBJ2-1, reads GAGVSQTPSNKVTEKGKYVELRCDPISGHTALYWYRQSLGQGPEFLIYFQGTGAADDSGLPNDRFFAVRPEGSVSTLKIQRTERGDSAVYLCASSRGASKTNEQFFGPGTRLTVL.

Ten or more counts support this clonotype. CDR3 sequence (DNA): TGTGCCAGCAGCCTTCTAGCGGGAGCTGGGAATGAGCAGTTCTTC. Translated: CASSLLAGAGNEQFF. This chain joins TRBV4-2 and TRBJ2-1; 10 bases are shared with TRBD2. V lost 4 bases to trimming and J lost 7 bases; unmatched junction nucleotides: 7. Germline V CDR1 and CDR2: LGHNA, YNFKEQ. This CDR3 is built from 15 residues.

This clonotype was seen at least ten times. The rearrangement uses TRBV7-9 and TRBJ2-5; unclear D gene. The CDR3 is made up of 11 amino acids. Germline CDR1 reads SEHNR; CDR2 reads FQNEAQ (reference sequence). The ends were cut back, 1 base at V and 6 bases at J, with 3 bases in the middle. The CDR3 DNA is TGTGCCAGCAGCTTAGGCCAGACCCAGTACTTC. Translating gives CASSLGQTQYF.

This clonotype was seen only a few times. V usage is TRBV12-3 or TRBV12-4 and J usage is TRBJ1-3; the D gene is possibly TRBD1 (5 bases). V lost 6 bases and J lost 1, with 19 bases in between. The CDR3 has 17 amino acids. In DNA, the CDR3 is TGTGCCAGCAGAGATAGTTTGCGGGGGAAATCTGGAAACACCATATATTTT. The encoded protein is CASRDSLRGKSGNTIYF.